Listed below are T cell receptor beta chains from one sample, sequenced in a study of memory CD4+ T cells and cytomegalovirus serostatus. This table comes from immunoSEQ multiplex PCR, and its TCRdb copy is limited to in-frame clones, with some not included. The sample comprises about 82,000 clones, 65% to 85% of which are singletons, and around 0.78% rests with the top ten. The sample consisted of memory CD4+ T cells from blood. The receptor source for this set is an adult in good health and CMV-seronegative. Each CDR3 is given with its conserved first and last residue. The D gene is left open where the match is weak. Not every row has a clone size; where given, it reads once, few, many or a size class.

D gene: TRBD1
V gene: TRBV6-1
J gene: TRBJ2-7
clone size: .
CDR3 protein: CASSETGTEFSKQYF
CDR3 DNA: TGTGCCAGCAGTGAAACCGGGACAGAATTCAGCAAGCAGTACTTC

D gene: .
V gene: TRBV29-1
J gene: TRBJ1-1
clone size: .
CDR3 protein: CSVGGENGGLNTEAFF
CDR3 DNA: TGCAGCGTTGGGGGGGAAAATGGGGGCTTGAACACTGAAGCTTTCTTT

D gene: TRBD1
V gene: TRBV29-1
J gene: TRBJ1-5
clone size: once
CDR3 protein: CSVEVGGQDQPQHF
CDR3 DNA: TGCAGCGTTGAGGTAGGGGGCCAGGATCAGCCCCAGCATTTT

D gene: .
V gene: TRBV19
J gene: TRBJ1-2
clone size: .
CDR3 protein: CASTRGQSVSYGYTF
CDR3 DNA: TGTGCCAGTACCAGAGGACAGTCCGTATCCTATGGCTACACCTTC

D gene: TRBD1
V gene: TRBV23-1
J gene: TRBJ2-7
clone size: .
CDR3 protein: CAPNRETGKGNEQYF
CDR3 DNA: TGCGCCCCTAACAGGGAGACAGGGAAAGGGAACGAGCAGTACTTC

D gene: TRBD1
V gene: TRBV7-2
J gene: TRBJ1-2
clone size: .
CDR3 protein: CASSSSGGYYGYTF
CDR3 DNA: TGTGCCAGCAGCTCATCAGGGGGCTACTATGGCTACACCTTC

D gene: .
V gene: TRBV25-1
J gene: TRBJ1-2
clone size: once
CDR3 protein: CASREEGRGYTF
CDR3 DNA: TGTGCCAGCAGAGAGGAGGGGCGAGGCTACACCTTC

D gene: .
V gene: TRBV5-6
J gene: TRBJ1-2
clone size: .
CDR3 protein: CASSFRKWSGLTF
CDR3 DNA: TGTGCCAGCAGCTTTAGGAAGTGGTCGGGACTCACCTTC

D gene: .
V gene: TRBV2
J gene: TRBJ1-5
clone size: .
CDR3 protein: CASSGGGNQPQHF
CDR3 DNA: TGTGCCAGCAGTGGGGGGGGGAATCAGCCCCAGCATTTT

D gene: TRBD1
V gene: TRBV5-6
J gene: TRBJ2-5
clone size: .
CDR3 protein: CASSQTRGQGPPGTQYF
CDR3 DNA: TGTGCCAGCAGCCAAACAAGGGGACAGGGGCCGCCGGGGACCCAGTACTTC

D gene: .
V gene: TRBV4-2
J gene: TRBJ2-2
clone size: .
CDR3 protein: CASSQSQGEAYTGELFF
CDR3 DNA: TGTGCCAGCAGCCAATCTCAGGGGGAGGCGTACACCGGGGAGCTGTTTTTT

D gene: .
V gene: TRBV19
J gene: TRBJ1-5
clone size: few
CDR3 protein: CASSRRDTSNQPQHF
CDR3 DNA: TGTGCCAGTAGCCGCCGGGACACTAGCAATCAGCCCCAGCATTTT

D gene: TRBD1
V gene: TRBV11-2
J gene: TRBJ1-4
clone size: .
CDR3 protein: CASSLNRGQFNEKLFF
CDR3 DNA: TGTGCCAGCAGCTTAAATAGGGGACAGTTTAATGAAAAACTGTTTTTT

D gene: .
V gene: TRBV13
J gene: TRBJ2-1
clone size: .
CDR3 protein: CASSYGIGARHNEQFF
CDR3 DNA: TGTGCCAGCAGCTATGGAATAGGGGCGCGGCACAATGAGCAGTTCTTC

D gene: .
V gene: TRBV4-2
J gene: TRBJ1-4
clone size: .
CDR3 protein: CASSQGEKLFF
CDR3 DNA: TGTGCCAGCAGCCAAGGCGAAAAACTGTTTTTT

D gene: .
V gene: TRBV11-2
J gene: TRBJ2-3
clone size: .
CDR3 protein: CASSLFAISTDTQYF
CDR3 DNA: TGTGCCAGCAGCTTATTTGCGATTAGCACAGATACGCAGTATTTT

D gene: .
V gene: TRBV10-3
J gene: TRBJ2-3
clone size: few
CDR3 protein: CAISFDRFGTDTQYF
CDR3 DNA: TGTGCCATCAGTTTCGACAGGTTCGGAACAGATACGCAGTATTTT

D gene: .
V gene: TRBV18
J gene: TRBJ2-5
clone size: .
CDR3 protein: CASSPQGLEGETQYF
CDR3 DNA: TGTGCCAGCTCACCGCAGGGGCTTGAAGGAGAGACCCAGTACTTC

D gene: .
V gene: TRBV6-1
J gene: TRBJ1-3
clone size: .
CDR3 protein: CASTLWVGDTIYF
CDR3 DNA: TGTGCCAGCACGCTGTGGGTGGGGGACACCATATATTTT

D gene: TRBD2
V gene: TRBV19
J gene: TRBJ2-2
clone size: .
CDR3 protein: CASSFAGLAGGGTGELFF
CDR3 DNA: TGTGCCAGTAGTTTCGCGGGACTAGCGGGGGGTGGCACCGGGGAGCTGTTTTTT

D gene: TRBD2
V gene: TRBV5-1
J gene: TRBJ2-3
clone size: .
CDR3 protein: CASSRTSGGEKGDTQYF
CDR3 DNA: TGCGCCAGCAGTCGGACTAGCGGGGGCGAAAAGGGGGATACGCAGTATTTT

D gene: .
V gene: TRBV9
J gene: TRBJ2-7
clone size: .
CDR3 protein: CASSVRPGENYEQYF
CDR3 DNA: TGTGCCAGCAGCGTCCGGCCAGGGGAGAACTACGAGCAGTACTTC

D gene: .
V gene: TRBV19
J gene: TRBJ1-1
clone size: .
CDR3 protein: CASSIVGRGGNTEAFF
CDR3 DNA: TGTGCCAGTAGTATAGTGGGGCGCGGTGGGAACACTGAAGCTTTCTTT

D gene: .
V gene: TRBV19
J gene: TRBJ2-7
clone size: .
CDR3 protein: CASSIFSGSDEQYF
CDR3 DNA: TGTGCCAGTAGTATTTTTTCAGGGTCCGACGAGCAGTACTTC

D gene: TRBD1
V gene: TRBV4-1
J gene: TRBJ1-2
clone size: .
CDR3 protein: CASSPGQGASRGYTF
CDR3 DNA: TGCGCCAGCAGCCCCGGACAGGGGGCGAGTAGGGGCTACACCTTC

D gene: .
V gene: TRBV12-5
J gene: TRBJ1-3
clone size: .
CDR3 protein: CASGLVVNRQLSGNTIYF
CDR3 DNA: TGTGCTAGTGGTTTGGTAGTGAACAGGCAGCTCTCTGGAAACACCATATATTTT

D gene: .
V gene: TRBV5-1
J gene: TRBJ2-7
clone size: many
CDR3 protein: CASSLAGRVRGEQYF
CDR3 DNA: TGCGCCAGCAGCTTGGCTGGCAGGGTGAGGGGCGAGCAGTACTTC

D gene: TRBD2
V gene: TRBV28
J gene: TRBJ2-7
clone size: .
CDR3 protein: CASRGRAGVYEQYF
CDR3 DNA: TGTGCCAGCAGGGGACGGGCGGGGGTTTACGAGCAGTACTTC

D gene: .
V gene: TRBV5-6
J gene: TRBJ2-2
clone size: .
CDR3 protein: CASSPANTGELFF
CDR3 DNA: TGTGCCAGCAGCCCCGCGAACACCGGGGAGCTGTTTTTT

D gene: .
V gene: TRBV7-2
J gene: TRBJ1-1
clone size: .
CDR3 protein: CASSPSWGTEAFF
CDR3 DNA: TGTGCCAGCAGCCCCAGTTGGGGGACTGAAGCTTTCTTT

D gene: .
V gene: TRBV19
J gene: TRBJ2-3
clone size: .
CDR3 protein: CASTSTYTDTQYF
CDR3 DNA: TGTGCCAGTACGTCCACCTACACAGATACGCAGTATTTT

D gene: TRBD2
V gene: TRBV2
J gene: TRBJ2-1
clone size: few
CDR3 protein: CASRSGGGNEQFF
CDR3 DNA: TGTGCCAGCAGGTCGGGGGGTGGGAATGAGCAGTTCTTC